A single sample gave rise to the 17 T cell receptor beta chains below, sequenced in a study of shared clonotypes between healthy human individuals. Libraries were prepared by immunoSEQ multiplex PCR; TCRdb keeps only in-frame clonotypes and omits some of them. Of about 2 million clones detected, 90% to 95% appear once; the ten largest clones hold 0.1% to 0.15%. The sample was naive CD4+ T cells sorted from blood. Noted subset: CD45RA+ positively selected. The receptors come from a man in his late teens or twenties in good health.

V usage is TRBV19 and J usage is TRBJ1-4; D is ambiguous. In germline, CDR1 is LNHDA, CDR2 SQIVND (reference sequence). The CDR3 runs to 12 residues. V dropped 10 bases and J dropped 6 bases, with 12 bases sitting between them. This CDR3 is CATGRTDEKLFF. CDR3 nucleotide sequence: TGTGCCACCGGGCGGACCGATGAAAAACTGTTTTTT.

This clone was seen a single time. The V and J genes are TRBV6-5 and TRBJ2-5, with D perhaps assigned TRBD1 or TRBD2 (5 bases each). Germline V lookup: CDR1 MNHEY, CDR2 SVGAGI. The CDR3 length is 15 residues. V lost 6 bases and J 7 bases, leaving 21 bases between the germline ends. The CDR3 DNA follows: TGTGCCAGCAGCTTAGACGAGGGACGGGTGGGGACCCAGTACTTC. Its protein product is CASSLDEGRVGTQYF.

Worth noting for this clone: A much larger clone lies a single base off, so this may be a read error. The V and J genes are TRBV6-6 and TRBJ1-2; possibly TRBD1 for D (5 bases). Germline-derived CDR1 and CDR2 are MNHNY and SVGAGI (reference sequence). V lost 2 bases and J lost 3, with 7 bases in between. The CDR3 contains 13 residues. For the CDR3, the DNA is TGTGCCAGCAGTTACAAGGGGCACTATGGCTACACCTTC. It encodes CASSYKGHYGYTF.

This clone was recorded once. The V and J genes are TRBV4-3 and TRBJ2-7; D might be TRBD1 (5 bases). The CDR3 covers 13 residues. Germline V gives CDR1 LGHNA, CDR2 YSLEER. Trimming cost V 2 bases and J 7 bases, with 12 bases left between them. The CDR3 DNA follows: TGCGCCAGCAGCCAACGACCAGCAGGGGAGCAGTACTTC. Residues: CASSQRPAGEQYF.

The chain links TRBV5-6 to TRBJ2-7; 8 bases match TRBD2. Losses at the gene ends were 10 bases for V and 2 bases for J; bases not matched to a gene: 20. This CDR3 comprises 17 residues. The germline gives CDR1 SGHDT, CDR2 YYEEEE. The CDR3: CAGLAGNPPGLAYEQYF. For the CDR3, the DNA is TGTGCCGGTTTAGCGGGAAACCCGCCGGGGCTAGCCTACGAGCAGTACTTC.

Notes on this clone: At the DNA level, this CDR3 is encoded by other sequences in the same sample as well. The genes are TRBV5-1 and TRBJ1-5, with 8 positions matching TRBD1. V shed 1 base, J shed 6 bases, and the junction held 3 bases outside the gene matches. Germline V gene sequence: CDR1 SGHRS, CDR2 YFSETQ. CDR3 length: 14 amino acids. This chain's CDR3 is CASSLTGGSQPQHF. CDR3 bases: TGCGCCAGCAGCTTGACAGGGGGTAGTCAGCCCCAGCATTTT.

This chain connects TRBV6-6 to TRBJ2-2; TRBD1 matches at 9 bases. The CDR3 consists of 15 residues. J gave up 5 bases and V 6 bases, and 7 bases lay outside the gene matches. In germline, CDR1 is MNHNY, CDR2 SVGAGI (reference sequence). This CDR3 is CASSYGQGRTGELFF. The DNA of the CDR3 is TGTGCCAGCAGCTACGGACAGGGGAGGACCGGGGAGCTGTTTTTT.

The chain recombines TRBV2 with TRBJ2-7; D ambiguous. Looked up from germline, CDR1 is SNHLY and CDR2 is FYNNEI. Trimming removed 4 bases from V and 5 bases from J, with 6 bases in between. The CDR3 has 11 amino acids. In nucleotides, the CDR3 is TGTGCCAGCAGTGTCGATAACGAGCAGTACTTC. As protein: CASSVDNEQYF.

Of note for this clone: Different DNA sequences within this sample yield the same CDR3. This sequence joins TRBV18 and TRBJ2-1, with TRBD1 matching 9 bases. Germline V CDR1 and CDR2: KGHSH, LQKENI. V shed 3 bases, J shed 4 bases, and the junction held 1 base outside the gene matches. This CDR3 has 14 amino acids. The CDR3 sequence is CASSPGQGYNEQFF. The CDR3 DNA reads as TGTGCCAGCTCACCGGGACAGGGTTACAATGAGCAGTTCTTC.

The gene calls are TRBV30 and TRBJ1-2; 8 nucleotides agree with TRBD1. The V gene's germline CDR1 is GTSNPN and CDR2 SVGIG (reference sequence). V shed 0 bases and J 1 base; nucleotides not matched to a gene: 4. CDR3 length: 15 amino acids. The CDR3 loop is CAWSVQGVDNYGYTF. The CDR3 DNA follows: TGTGCCTGGAGTGTACAGGGGGTAGATAACTATGGCTACACCTTC.

The rearrangement joins TRBV29-1 to TRBJ2-7; 7 bases match TRBD2. The CDR3 is made up of 12 amino acids. Germline V gene sequence: CDR1 SQVTM, CDR2 ANQGSEA. J lost 3 bases, V lost 4 bases, and 3 bases had no gene match. The CDR3 here is CSVVAGVYEQYF. The CDR3 DNA sequence: TGCAGCGTTGTGGCGGGGGTCTACGAGCAGTACTTC.

The chain carries TRBV19 and TRBJ2-1; D is unclear. The CDR3 has 12 residues. V was trimmed by 2 bases and J by 6 bases, leaving 5 bases between them. CDR1 LNHDA and CDR2 SQIVND come from the germline V gene (reference sequence). The chain's CDR3 is CASSILPNEQFF. CDR3 bases: TGTGCCAGTAGTATATTACCCAATGAGCAGTTCTTC.

This chain links TRBV7-9 with TRBJ1-2; D is possibly TRBD1 (5 bases). V lost 3 bases and J 0 bases, leaving 11 bases between the germline ends. Per the germline V gene, CDR1 is SEHNR and CDR2 is FQNEAQ (reference sequence). This CDR3 contains 15 residues. In DNA, the CDR3 is TGTGCCAGCAGCTTGGCGGGACGGTCTAACTATGGCTACACCTTC. Encoded protein: CASSLAGRSNYGYTF.

The chain is built from TRBV5-5 and TRBJ2-1; tentative D call: TRBD1 (5 bases). Trimming took 1 base from V and 7 from J, leaving 15 bases between them. The CDR3 loop spans 15 amino acids. In germline, CDR1 is SGHKS, CDR2 YYEKEE (reference sequence). The DNA of the CDR3 is TGTGCCAGCAGCTTGAGGGGCAGGGCGTCGAATGAGCAGTTCTTC. Translating gives CASSLRGRASNEQFF.

The chain links TRBV19 to TRBJ1-1, with no clear D. There are 13 residues in the CDR3. Germline values: CDR1 LNHDA, CDR2 SQIVND (reference sequence). Trimming removed 3 bases from V and 5 bases from J, with 10 bases in between. Here the CDR3 reads CASSMVLGTEAFF. The CDR3 DNA sequence: TGTGCCAGTAGTATGGTCCTGGGGACTGAAGCTTTCTTT.

The V call is TRBV5-4, the J call TRBJ2-2; TRBD1 might be the D (6 bases). Trimming took off 2 bases at V and 0 bases at J, with 11 bases between the two ends. Germline loops: CDR1 SGHNT, CDR2 YYREEE (reference sequence). The CDR3 runs to 16 residues. This chain's CDR3 is CASSLQGPSNTGELFF. DNA of the CDR3: TGTGCCAGCAGCTTACAGGGACCTTCGAACACCGGGGAGCTGTTTTTT.

The genes are TRBV2 and TRBJ2-7; TRBD1 matches at 10 bases. CDR3 length: 16 amino acids. Germline V gene lookup returns CDR1 SNHLY and CDR2 FYNNEI. With 7 bases clipped from V and 6 bases from J, the junction kept 15 bases outside the gene matches. This CDR3 reads CASIGPQGQGIGEQYF. DNA of the CDR3: TGTGCCAGCATAGGGCCGCAGGGACAGGGGATTGGCGAGCAGTACTTC.